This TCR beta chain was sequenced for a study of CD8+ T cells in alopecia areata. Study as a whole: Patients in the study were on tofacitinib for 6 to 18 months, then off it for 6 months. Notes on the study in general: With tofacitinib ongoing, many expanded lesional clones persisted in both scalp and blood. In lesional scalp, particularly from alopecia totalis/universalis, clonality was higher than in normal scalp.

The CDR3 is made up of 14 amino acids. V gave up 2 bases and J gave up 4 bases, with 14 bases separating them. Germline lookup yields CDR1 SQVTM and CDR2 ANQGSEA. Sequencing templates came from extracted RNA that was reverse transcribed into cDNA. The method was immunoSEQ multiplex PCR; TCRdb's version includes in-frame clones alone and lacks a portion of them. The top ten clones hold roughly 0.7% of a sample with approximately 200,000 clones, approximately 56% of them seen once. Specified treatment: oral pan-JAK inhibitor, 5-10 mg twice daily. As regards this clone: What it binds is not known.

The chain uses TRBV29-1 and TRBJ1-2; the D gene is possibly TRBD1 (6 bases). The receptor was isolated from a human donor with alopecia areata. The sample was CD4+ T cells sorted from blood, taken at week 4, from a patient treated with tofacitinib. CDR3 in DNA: TGCAGCGTTGAAAAACAGGGACCTTCCTATGGCTACACCTTC. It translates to CSVEKQGPSYGYTF.